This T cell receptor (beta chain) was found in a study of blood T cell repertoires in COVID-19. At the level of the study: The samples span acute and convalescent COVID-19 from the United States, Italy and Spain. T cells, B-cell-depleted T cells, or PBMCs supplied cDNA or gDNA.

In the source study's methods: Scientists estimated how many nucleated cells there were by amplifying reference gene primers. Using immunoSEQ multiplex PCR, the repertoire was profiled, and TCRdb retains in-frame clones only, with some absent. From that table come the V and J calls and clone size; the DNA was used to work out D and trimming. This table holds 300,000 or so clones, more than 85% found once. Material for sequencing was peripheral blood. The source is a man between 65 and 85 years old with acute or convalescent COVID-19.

DNA for the CDR3: TGCGCCAGCAGCCTGGATGCGGGGGAGCAGTTCTTC. This sequence encodes CASSLDAGEQFF. The J gene is TRBJ2-1, the V gene TRBV5-1, with a weak D call TRBD2 (6 bases). The V end lost 4 bases, the J end lost 10 bases, and 12 bases lay between the germline ends. From germline, CDR1 is SGHRS and CDR2 YFSETQ. CDR3 length equals 12 residues.